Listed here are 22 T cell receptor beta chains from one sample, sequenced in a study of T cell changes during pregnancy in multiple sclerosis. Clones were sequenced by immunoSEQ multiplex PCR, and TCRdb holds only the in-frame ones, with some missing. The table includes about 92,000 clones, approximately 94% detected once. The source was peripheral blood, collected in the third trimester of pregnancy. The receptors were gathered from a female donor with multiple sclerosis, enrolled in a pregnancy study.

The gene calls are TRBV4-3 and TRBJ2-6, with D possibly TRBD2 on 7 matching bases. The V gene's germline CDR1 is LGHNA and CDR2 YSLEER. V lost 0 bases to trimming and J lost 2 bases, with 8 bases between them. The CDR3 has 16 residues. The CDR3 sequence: CASSQEGGAGANVLTF. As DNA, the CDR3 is TGCGCCAGCAGCCAAGAAGGGGGGGCTGGGGCCAACGTCCTGACTTTC.

The CDR3 DNA reads TGCGCCAGCAGTTTTCAGGGCCGCGAGCAGTACTTC. Its protein is CASSFQGREQYF. This rearrangement joins TRBV5-1 to TRBJ2-7, with D tentatively TRBD1 (5 bases). This CDR3 has 12 amino acids. CDR1 SGHRS and CDR2 YFSETQ come from the germline V gene. V gave up 5 bases and J gave up 6 bases, with 12 bases separating them.

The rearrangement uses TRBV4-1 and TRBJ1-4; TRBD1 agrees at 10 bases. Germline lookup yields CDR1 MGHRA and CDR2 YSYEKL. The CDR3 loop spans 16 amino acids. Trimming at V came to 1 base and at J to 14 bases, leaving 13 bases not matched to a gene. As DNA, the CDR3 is TGCGCCAGCAGCCAAGCAGGGACAGGGGACCCACGACGCCTGTTTTTT. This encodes CASSQAGTGDPRRLFF.

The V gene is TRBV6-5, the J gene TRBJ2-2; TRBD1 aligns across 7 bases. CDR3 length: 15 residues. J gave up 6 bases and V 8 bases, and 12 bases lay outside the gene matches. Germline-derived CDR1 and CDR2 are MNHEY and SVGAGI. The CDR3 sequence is CASCRATGTAGELFF. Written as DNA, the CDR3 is TGTGCCAGCTGTCGCGCGACAGGGACGGCCGGGGAGCTGTTTTTT.

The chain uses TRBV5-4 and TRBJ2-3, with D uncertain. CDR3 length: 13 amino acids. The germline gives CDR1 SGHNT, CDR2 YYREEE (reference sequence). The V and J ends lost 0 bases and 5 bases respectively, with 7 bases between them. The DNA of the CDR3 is TGTGCCAGCAGCTTGGGGGCCCGAGATACGCAGTATTTT. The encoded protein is CASSLGARDTQYF.

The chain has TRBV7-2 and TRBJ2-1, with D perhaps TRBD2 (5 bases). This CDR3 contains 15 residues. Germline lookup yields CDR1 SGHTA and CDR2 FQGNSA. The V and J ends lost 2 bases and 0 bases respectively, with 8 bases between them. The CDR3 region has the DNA TGTGCCAGCAGCTTAAGGGAGTTCTCCTACAATGAGCAGTTCTTC. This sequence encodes CASSLREFSYNEQFF.

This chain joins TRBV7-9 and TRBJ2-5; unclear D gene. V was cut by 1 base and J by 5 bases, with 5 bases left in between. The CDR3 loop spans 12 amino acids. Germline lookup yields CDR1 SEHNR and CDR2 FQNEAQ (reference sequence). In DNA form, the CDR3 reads TGTGCCAGCAGCTTAGTTCTGGAGACCCAGTACTTC. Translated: CASSLVLETQYF.

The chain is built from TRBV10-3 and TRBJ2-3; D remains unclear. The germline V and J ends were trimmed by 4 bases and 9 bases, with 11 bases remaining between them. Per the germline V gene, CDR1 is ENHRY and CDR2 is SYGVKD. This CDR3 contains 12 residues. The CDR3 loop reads CAISAIPRTQYF. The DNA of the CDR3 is TGTGCCATCAGTGCAATACCCAGGACGCAGTATTTT.

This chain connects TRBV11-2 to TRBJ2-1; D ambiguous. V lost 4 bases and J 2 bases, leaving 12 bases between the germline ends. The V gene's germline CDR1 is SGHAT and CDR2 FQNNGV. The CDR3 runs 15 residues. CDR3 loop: CASSSDGGTYNEQFF. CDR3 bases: TGTGCCAGCAGCTCAGACGGCGGAACCTACAATGAGCAGTTCTTC.

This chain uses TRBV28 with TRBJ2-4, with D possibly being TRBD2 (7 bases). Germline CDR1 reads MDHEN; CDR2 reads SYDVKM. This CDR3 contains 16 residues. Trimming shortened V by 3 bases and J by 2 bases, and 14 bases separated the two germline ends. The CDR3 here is CASSFRGAGTKNIQYF. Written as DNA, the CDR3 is TGTGCCAGCAGTTTTCGGGGGGCTGGAACCAAAAACATTCAGTACTTC.

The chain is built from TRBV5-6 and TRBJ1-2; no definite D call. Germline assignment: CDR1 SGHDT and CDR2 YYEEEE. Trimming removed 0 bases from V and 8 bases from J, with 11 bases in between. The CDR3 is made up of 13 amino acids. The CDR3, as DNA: TGTGCCAGCAGCTTGGAACCAGTGAGGGGCTACACCTTC. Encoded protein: CASSLEPVRGYTF.

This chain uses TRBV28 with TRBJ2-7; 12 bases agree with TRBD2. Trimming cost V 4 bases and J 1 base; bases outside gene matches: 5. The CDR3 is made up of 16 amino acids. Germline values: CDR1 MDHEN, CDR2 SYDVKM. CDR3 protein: CASSSRTSGESYEQYF. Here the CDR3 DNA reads TGTGCCAGCAGTTCTCGGACTAGCGGGGAATCCTACGAGCAGTACTTC.

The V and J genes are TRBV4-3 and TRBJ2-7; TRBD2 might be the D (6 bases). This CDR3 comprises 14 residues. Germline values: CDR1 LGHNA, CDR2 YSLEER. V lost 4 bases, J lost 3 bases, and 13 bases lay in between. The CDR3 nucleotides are TGCGCCAGCAGCCGTCAGCAGGGACTCTACGAGCAGTACTTC. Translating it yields CASSRQQGLYEQYF.

The CDR3 DNA follows: TGTGCCAGCAGCCCACATACCACAGGGAACACTGAAGCTTTCTTT. Translating it yields CASSPHTTGNTEAFF. The chain recombines TRBV9 with TRBJ1-1, with TRBD1 as a possible D gene (5 bases). V lost 4 bases to trimming and J lost 1 base, with 14 bases between them. The CDR3 sequence is 15 residues long. Germline lookup yields CDR1 SGDLS and CDR2 YYNGEE.

The CDR3 sequence is CASATGIRYGYTF. The CDR3 coding sequence is TGCGCCAGCGCAACAGGGATCCGCTATGGCTACACCTTC. The V and J genes are TRBV5-1 and TRBJ1-2, with TRBD1 as a possible D gene (6 bases). From germline, CDR1 is SGHRS and CDR2 YFSETQ. Trimming took 7 bases from V and 4 from J, leaving 14 bases between them. CDR3 size: 13 residues.

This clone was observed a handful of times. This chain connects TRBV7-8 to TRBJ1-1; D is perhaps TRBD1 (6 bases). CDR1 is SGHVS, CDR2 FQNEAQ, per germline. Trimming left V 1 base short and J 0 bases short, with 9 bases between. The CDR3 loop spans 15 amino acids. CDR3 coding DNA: TGTGCCAGCAGCTTAGATCAGGGGATGAACACTGAAGCTTTCTTT. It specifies CASSLDQGMNTEAFF. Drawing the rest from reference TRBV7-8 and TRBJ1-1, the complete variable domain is GAGVSQSPRYKVAKRGQDVALRCDPISGHVSLFWYQQALGQGPEFLTYFQNEAQLDKSGLPSDRFFAERPEGSVSTLKIQRTQQEDSAVYLCASSLDQGMNTEAFFGQGTRLTVV.

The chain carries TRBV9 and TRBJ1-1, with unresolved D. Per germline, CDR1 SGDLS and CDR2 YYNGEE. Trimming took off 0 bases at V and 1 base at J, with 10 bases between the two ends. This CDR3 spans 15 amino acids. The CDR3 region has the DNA TGTGCCAGCAGCGTAGTAGGAGGGAAGAACACTGAAGCTTTCTTT. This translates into CASSVVGGKNTEAFF.

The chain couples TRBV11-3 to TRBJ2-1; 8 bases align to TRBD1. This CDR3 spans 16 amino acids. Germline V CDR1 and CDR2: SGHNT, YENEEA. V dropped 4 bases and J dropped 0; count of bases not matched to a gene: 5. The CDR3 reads CASSSDRGYSYNEQFF. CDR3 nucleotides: TGTGCCAGCAGCTCCGACAGGGGATACTCCTACAATGAGCAGTTCTTC.

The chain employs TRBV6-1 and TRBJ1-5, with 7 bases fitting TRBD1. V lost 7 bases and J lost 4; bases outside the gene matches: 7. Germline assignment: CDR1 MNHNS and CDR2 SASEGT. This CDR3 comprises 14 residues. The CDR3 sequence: CASKTIQGNQPQHF. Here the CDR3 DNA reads TGTGCCAGCAAGACTATACAGGGGAATCAGCCCCAGCATTTT.

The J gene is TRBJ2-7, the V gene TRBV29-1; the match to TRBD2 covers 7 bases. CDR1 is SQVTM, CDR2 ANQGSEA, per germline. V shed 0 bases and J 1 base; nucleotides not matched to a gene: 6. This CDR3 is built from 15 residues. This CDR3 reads CSVEDDTRESYEQYF. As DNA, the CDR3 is TGCAGCGTTGAAGATGATACGCGGGAGTCCTACGAGCAGTACTTC.

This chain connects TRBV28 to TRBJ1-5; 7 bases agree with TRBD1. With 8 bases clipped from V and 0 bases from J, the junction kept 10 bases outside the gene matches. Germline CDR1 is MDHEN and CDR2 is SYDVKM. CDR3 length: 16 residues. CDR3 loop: CASRTWDSYSNQPQHF. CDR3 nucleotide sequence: TGTGCCAGCCGAACTTGGGACAGCTATAGCAATCAGCCCCAGCATTTT.

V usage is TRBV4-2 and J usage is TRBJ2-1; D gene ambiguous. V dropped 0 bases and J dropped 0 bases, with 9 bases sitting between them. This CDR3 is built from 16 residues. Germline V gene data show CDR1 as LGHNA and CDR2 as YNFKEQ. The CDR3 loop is CASSQESVISYNEQFF. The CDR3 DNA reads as TGTGCCAGCAGCCAAGAATCGGTAATCTCCTACAATGAGCAGTTCTTC.